These 13 T cell receptor beta chains originate from one sample sequenced in a study of CD8 T cells in ankylosing spondylitis. TCRdb analysed the 5' RACE reads with MiXCR anew, one entry per CDR3 protein. The sample comprises roughly 150,000 distinct CDR3 sequences, around 32% of which are singletons, and about 6.3% rests with the top ten. The sequencing sample was made of synovial fluid, either unsorted or a sorted T cell fraction (not recorded which). Receptors originate from a male donor with ankylosing spondylitis.

This clonotype was detected ten times or more. The CDR3 sequence: CASSVEETSGTSTDTQYF. The CDR3 region has the DNA TGTGCCAGCAGCGTAGAGGAAACTAGCGGAACTAGCACAGATACGCAGTATTTT. The chain recombines TRBV9 with TRBJ2-3; the match to TRBD2 covers 8 bases. Trimming removed 0 bases from V and 0 bases from J; junction bases left unmatched: 9. Germline V gene lookup returns CDR1 SGDLS and CDR2 YYNGEE. The CDR3 spans 18 residues. The variable domain in full, with the rest retrieved from reference TRBV9 and TRBJ2-3, is DSGVTQTPKHLITATGQRVTLRCSPRSGDLSVYWYQQSLDQGLQFLIQYYNGEERAKGNILERFSAQQFPDLHSELNLSSLELGDSALYFCASSVEETSGTSTDTQYFGPGTRLTVL.

The chain recombines TRBV20-1 with TRBJ2-3; TRBD2 agrees at 10 bases. CDR3 length equals 15 residues. V lost 0 bases, J lost 8 bases, and 8 bases stayed unmatched. Germline assignment: CDR1 DFQATT and CDR2 SNEGSKA (reference sequence). CDR3 amino acids: CSARELAGPGGTQYF. The CDR3 DNA follows: TGCAGTGCTAGAGAACTAGCGGGGCCGGGTGGTACGCAGTATTTT.

This chain connects TRBV20-1 to TRBJ2-3; D is unclear. The germline V and J ends were trimmed by 3 bases and 0 bases, with 10 bases remaining between them. Germline V gene sequence: CDR1 DFQATT, CDR2 SNEGSKA (reference sequence). The CDR3 spans 14 residues. CDR3 amino acids: CSARSWRSTDTQYF. CDR3 nucleotide sequence: TGCAGTGCTAGGAGCTGGCGGAGCACAGATACGCAGTATTTT.

The chain couples TRBV9 to TRBJ2-3; 10 bases fit TRBD2. With V trimmed by 4 bases and J by 4 bases, 12 bases remained unmatched. The CDR3 sequence is 17 residues long. CDR1 and CDR2 from the germline V gene are SGDLS and YYNGEE. The CDR3 nucleotides read TGTGCCAGCAGCTCCCGAACTAGCGGGACTAGGCCAGATACGCAGTATTTT. Its protein is CASSSRTSGTRPDTQYF.

V is TRBV6-1 and J is TRBJ2-1; TRBD2 matches at 7 bases. The CDR3 contains 14 residues. The V and J ends lost 4 bases and 7 bases, in that order; junction bases with no gene match: 7. Germline-derived CDR1 and CDR2 are MNHNS and SASEGT. The CDR3 nucleotides read TGTGCCAGCAGTGCTTGGGCGGGGGTAAATGAGCAGTTCTTC. Encoded protein: CASSAWAGVNEQFF.

The rearrangement links TRBV30 to TRBJ1-1; no firm D call. This CDR3 comprises 11 residues. In germline, CDR1 is GTSNPN, CDR2 SVGIG (reference sequence). V lost 1 base, J lost 4 bases, and 4 bases lay in between. The CDR3 DNA reads TGTGCCTGGAGTGGGGTCACTGAAGCTTTCTTT. Protein product: CAWSGVTEAFF.

The chain joins TRBV4-1 to TRBJ1-5; D gene unclear. The germline V gene has CDR1 MGHRA and CDR2 YSYEKL. V gave up 0 bases and J gave up 0 bases, with 9 bases separating them. This CDR3 is built from 16 residues. DNA for the CDR3: TGCGCCAGCAGCCAAGACAGATCCAATAGCAATCAGCCCCAGCATTTT. This gives the protein CASSQDRSNSNQPQHF.

This clonotype was counted many times. This rearrangement joins TRBV29-1 to TRBJ2-6; no clear D. The CDR3 is 12 residues long. Per germline, CDR1 SQVTM and CDR2 ANQGSEA. The germline V and J ends were trimmed by 6 bases and 0 bases, with 3 bases remaining between them. CDR3 loop: CSVSSGANVLTF. CDR3 in DNA: TGCAGCGTGTCCTCTGGGGCCAACGTCCTGACTTTC.

The rearrangement uses TRBV10-3 and TRBJ2-1; 11 positions match TRBD1. V lost 6 bases, J lost 6 bases, and 4 bases stayed unmatched. The germline CDR1 and CDR2 sequences are ENHRY and SYGVKD. The CDR3 has 14 amino acids. CDR3 sequence reads: CAISGQGAVNEQFF. In nucleotides, the CDR3 is TGTGCCATCAGCGGACAGGGGGCTGTCAATGAGCAGTTCTTC.

This clonotype was seen a few times. The J gene is TRBJ2-5, the V gene TRBV20-1; D perhaps matches TRBD2 (6 bases). CDR1 is DFQATT and CDR2 is SNEGSKA in the germline V gene (reference sequence). The V gene lost 6 bases and the J gene lost 4 bases, with 15 bases spanning the gap. The CDR3 sequence is 13 residues long. The DNA for the CDR3 is TGCAGTGCCACGGGGGTCGTTACAGAGACCCAGTACTTC. It encodes CSATGVVTETQYF.

This clonotype has a handful of counts. The rearrangement uses TRBV6-2 or TRBV6-3 and TRBJ1-3; the D is unclear. The CDR3 is made up of 13 amino acids. The V and J ends lost 7 bases and 3 bases respectively, with 10 bases between them. CDR1 is MNHEY and CDR2 is SVGEGT in the germline V gene. CDR3 amino acids: CASIQPDGNTIYF. The CDR3 bases are TGTGCCAGCATACAACCGGATGGAAACACCATATATTTT.

V gene TRBV2 combines with J gene TRBJ1-4; 9 bases agree with TRBD1. Germline CDR1 reads SNHLY; CDR2 reads FYNNEI. The V gene end was trimmed by 6 bases and the J gene end by 7 bases; junction bases not matched to a gene: 9. The CDR3 extends over 15 amino acids. CDR3 residues: CASSFGQGLREKLFF. DNA of the CDR3: TGTGCCAGCAGCTTCGGACAGGGGTTACGTGAAAAACTGTTTTTT.

The CDR3 DNA is TGTGCCAGCGCAACGCGGAGGGGGCTGATGAACACTGAAGCTTTCTTT. It translates to CASATRRGLMNTEAFF. The chain couples TRBV28 to TRBJ1-1; 7 bases line up with TRBD1. Germline-derived CDR1 and CDR2 are MDHEN and SYDVKM. J lost 0 bases, V lost 8 bases, and 12 bases had no gene match. The CDR3 spans 16 residues.